This TCR beta chain was identified in a study of CD8+ T cells in alopecia areata. Across the whole study: Tofacitinib administration to treated patients was oral, at 5 to 10 mg twice daily. Study-wide results and limits: Numerous expanded lesional clones remained in scalp and blood during tofacitinib.

Described treatment: oral pan-JAK inhibitor, 5-10 mg twice daily. V was trimmed by 5 bases and J by 2 bases, leaving 18 bases between them. CDR3 length equals 16 residues. The V gene's germline CDR1 is MGHDK and CDR2 SYGVNS. This clone turned up a few times. Its matching antigen is unknown. Reverse transcription of extracted RNA yielded cDNA, which provided the sequencing template. Generated by immunoSEQ multiplex PCR, the TCRdb table keeps only in-frame clones and is missing some. The sample includes about 270,000 clones, roughly 60% of them seen just once. The material was CD4+ T cells sorted from blood, obtained at roughly week 52, from a patient treated with tofacitinib. The TCR was taken from a human donor with alopecia areata. The chain is built from TRBV25-1 and TRBJ2-5; weak D call: TRBD2 (6 bases). Written as DNA, the CDR3 is TGTGCCAGCAGTAGGTACGGAGGGGCCGTACAAGAGACCCAGTACTTC. Protein product: CASSRYGGAVQETQYF.